Below are 27 T cell receptor beta chains sequenced from a single sample in a study of cytomegalovirus exposure and HLA in healthy donors (dated by TCRdb to 2017 to 2019). Library method: the immunoSEQ multiplex PCR assay. Held by TCRdb, this immuneACCESS table contains in-frame sequences only and omits some clones. Under half of the omission traces to an unresolved V gene where checked; the cause of the rest is unknown. In all, the sample holds under 110,000 clones, and roughly nine tenths of those were seen once. The top ten constitute 1.5% to 2% of the sample. The sequenced sample was PBMCs. These receptors were collected from a woman aged 18-35 years in good health and CMV-seropositive.

As regards this clone: The sample holds other DNA sequences that translate to the same CDR3. The genes are TRBV29-1 and TRBJ1-1; possible D gene TRBD1, 6 bases. The CDR3 spans 13 residues. Deletions cut 4 bases from V and 1 base from J, with 10 bases between. Germline V gene lookup returns CDR1 SQVTM and CDR2 ANQGSEA. CDR3 DNA sequence: TGCAGCGTTGCCGGGACAACGAACACTGAAGCTTTCTTT. Translated: CSVAGTTNTEAFF.

The chain joins TRBV13 to TRBJ1-2; D uncertain. Germline CDR1 and CDR2: PRHDT and FYEKMQ (reference sequence). Between the trimmed V and J ends, which lost 5 bases and 1 base, there was a span of 20 bases. The CDR3 is 17 amino acids. The CDR3 spells CASSLREPRRYNYGYTF. CDR3 DNA: TGTGCCAGCAGCCTACGGGAGCCACGGAGGTATAACTATGGCTACACCTTC.

DNA for the CDR3: TGTGCCAGCAGTGCACCGGGACTAGCGGGGGGGCCTTTCTACGAGCAGTACGTC. Protein sequence: CASSAPGLAGGPFYEQYV. The chain is built from TRBV6-1 and TRBJ2-7; 16 nucleotides align to TRBD2. Germline V CDR1 and CDR2: MNHNS, SASEGT. V lost 4 bases and J lost 3; bases outside the gene matches: 9. The CDR3 is 18 amino acids.

The gene calls are TRBV28 and TRBJ1-1; TRBD1 aligns across 8 bases. Per the germline V gene, CDR1 is MDHEN and CDR2 is SYDVKM. J gave up 3 bases and V 4 bases, and 4 bases lay outside the gene matches. This CDR3 is built from 14 residues. CDR3 protein: CASSWQGADTEAFF. The CDR3 DNA follows: TGTGCCAGCAGTTGGCAGGGGGCCGACACTGAAGCTTTCTTT.

The chain couples TRBV4-1 to TRBJ1-5; 8 positions agree with TRBD1. Losses at the gene ends were 0 bases for V and 2 bases for J; bases not matched to a gene: 18. The CDR3 is made up of 21 amino acids. Germline V lookup: CDR1 MGHRA, CDR2 YSYEKL. CDR3 amino acids: CASSQERLKRRTGSGNQPQHF. The CDR3 bases are TGCGCCAGCAGCCAAGAACGACTTAAGAGGCGGACAGGGTCCGGCAATCAGCCCCAGCATTTT.

The J gene is TRBJ2-7, the V gene TRBV6-1; tentative D call: TRBD1 (5 bases). Deletions cut 1 base from V and 3 bases from J, with 7 bases between. From germline, CDR1 is MNHNS and CDR2 SASEGT. This CDR3 region has 13 residues. CDR3 region: CASSEVRGYEQYV. DNA of the CDR3: TGTGCCAGCAGTGAAGTAAGGGGCTACGAGCAGTACGTC.

The chain uses TRBV5-5 and TRBJ1-2; 7 bases fit TRBD1. CDR1 is SGHKS, CDR2 YYEKEE, per germline (reference sequence). The CDR3 is 13 residues long. V gave up 4 bases and J gave up 8 bases; unmatched junction bases: 8. The CDR3 DNA follows: TGTGCCAGCAGCCGGGACAGTTTAGTCGGCTACACCTTC. The encoded protein is CASSRDSLVGYTF.

The chain couples TRBV5-6 to TRBJ1-1, with 9 bases that match TRBD1. CDR3 size: 18 residues. V was pared by 0 bases and J by 4 bases, with 13 bases of the junction left unmatched. CDR1 SGHDT and CDR2 YYEEEE come from the germline V gene. For the CDR3, the DNA is TGTGCCAGCAGCTTGGCCTATCATACAGGGGGCCAGGGCACTGAAGCTTTCTTT. Amino acids: CASSLAYHTGGQGTEAFF.

CDR3 sequence reads: CASSRSPTGYEQYF. The CDR3 nucleotides are TGTGCCAGCAGCCGATCGCCGACAGGGTACGAGCAGTACTTC. The chain carries TRBV7-8 and TRBJ2-7, with 7 bases matching TRBD1. V lost 5 bases to trimming and J lost 4 bases; unmatched junction nucleotides: 8. The germline V gene has CDR1 SGHVS and CDR2 FQNEAQ. CDR3 length equals 14 residues.

The genes are TRBV11-2 and TRBJ2-5; D is unclear. The CDR3 runs 14 residues. The V gene's germline CDR1 is SGHAT and CDR2 FQNNGV. The V end was cut by 0 bases, the J end by 4 bases, with 9 bases between. For the CDR3, the DNA is TGTGCCAGCAGCTTAGAGCTACAGCCAGAGACCCAGTACTTC. It specifies CASSLELQPETQYF.

This sequence joins TRBV11-3 and TRBJ1-1, with TRBD1 as a possible D gene (5 bases). The germline CDR1 and CDR2 sequences are SGHNT and YENEEA. The ends were cut back, 1 base at V and 1 base at J, with 7 bases in the middle. The CDR3 length is 14 residues. CDR3 DNA: TGTGCCAGCAGCTTAGGTGGACAGAACACTGAAGCTTTCTTT. The encoded protein is CASSLGGQNTEAFF.

This clone came up a few times. The CDR3: CASSVSGTGYGYTF. The CDR3 region has the DNA TGTGCCAGCAGTGTCAGCGGGACTGGGTATGGCTACACCTTC. The chain joins TRBV2 to TRBJ1-2; D is perhaps TRBD1 (5 bases). CDR1 is SNHLY, CDR2 FYNNEI, per germline. V lost 4 bases and J 5 bases, leaving 14 bases between the germline ends. This CDR3 contains 14 residues.

The chain couples TRBV9 to TRBJ1-2, with no clear D. With 0 bases removed from V and 0 bases from J, the gap between germline ends came to 9 bases. Germline CDR1 is SGDLS and CDR2 is YYNGEE. This CDR3 contains 15 residues. For the CDR3, the DNA is TGTGCCAGCAGCGTAGAAGGGAGAGCTAACTATGGCTACACCTTC. It encodes CASSVEGRANYGYTF.

This clone occurred once. The chain joins TRBV29-1 to TRBJ1-1; TRBD1 agrees at 7 bases. Germline CDR1 SQVTM, CDR2 ANQGSEA. With 6 bases clipped from V and 4 bases from J, the junction kept 5 bases outside the gene matches. The CDR3 totals 12 residues. CDR3 protein: CSVVTGITEAFF. CDR3 nucleotides: TGCAGCGTAGTGACAGGGATCACTGAAGCTTTCTTT.

The chain uses TRBV27 and TRBJ1-5; D is unresolved. The CDR3 consists of 14 residues. CDR1 and CDR2 (germline): MNHEY, SMNVEV (reference sequence). V was trimmed by 3 bases and J by 6 bases, leaving 12 bases between them. As DNA, the CDR3 is TGTGCCAGCAGTTTGAGGATAGGAGGTCAGCCCCAGCATTTT. This codes for CASSLRIGGQPQHF.

Regarding this clone: One junction end disagrees with the germline gene, perhaps due to a read error. The genes are TRBV28 and TRBJ2-7; 11 nucleotides align to TRBD1. The CDR3 covers 13 residues. Per the germline V gene, CDR1 is MDHEN and CDR2 is SYDVKM. Here the CDR3 reads CASSSSGTGGTLF. The DNA for the CDR3 is TGTGCCAGCAGCTCCTCCGGGACAGGGGGTACACTGTTC.

The chain is built from TRBV2 and TRBJ2-3, with D possibly TRBD2 on 6 matching bases. Trimming took 2 bases from V and 8 from J, leaving 17 bases between them. There are 15 residues in the CDR3. Per the germline V gene, CDR1 is SNHLY and CDR2 is FYNNEI. The CDR3, as DNA: TGTGCCAGCAGTGAATCTAGCGCCAGAGGCGGTACGCAGTATTTT. Protein product: CASSESSARGGTQYF.

This clone was seen just once. The chain combines TRBV9 with TRBJ1-6; D might be TRBD1 (6 bases). The CDR3 is 17 amino acids. Germline CDR1 and CDR2: SGDLS and YYNGEE. The V end lost 4 bases, the J end lost 7 bases, and 21 bases lay between the germline ends. CDR3 in amino acids: CASSPRGGPDPNSPLHF. The CDR3 nucleotides read TGTGCCAGCAGCCCACGTGGGGGCCCCGATCCGAATTCACCCCTCCACTTT.

The gene calls are TRBV19 and TRBJ1-1; D not certain. CDR3 length: 18 residues. The ends were cut back, 5 bases at V and 1 base at J, with 23 bases in the middle. The V gene's germline CDR1 is LNHDA and CDR2 SQIVND (reference sequence). The CDR3 DNA follows: TGTGCCAGTAGTGCCGGGGTCCCGCGCTATCTCTCGAACACTGAAGCTTTCTTT. Translated: CASSAGVPRYLSNTEAFF. The whole variable domain, filled in from reference TRBV19 and TRBJ1-1, reads DGGITQSPKYLFRKEGQNVTLSCEQNLNHDAMYWYRQDPGQGLRLIYYSQIVNDFQKGDIAEGYSVSREKKESFPLTVTSAQKNPTAFYLCASSAGVPRYLSNTEAFFGQGTRLTVV.

V gene TRBV7-8 combines with J gene TRBJ1-4; 8 bases line up with TRBD1. Germline assignment: CDR1 SGHVS and CDR2 FQNEAQ. V shed 3 bases, J shed 4 bases, and the junction held 7 bases outside the gene matches. The CDR3 extends over 16 amino acids. The CDR3 DNA reads as TGTGCCAGCAGCTTGGAGGACAGGGCTTTTAATGAAAAACTGTTTTTT. This sequence encodes CASSLEDRAFNEKLFF. Looking up the rest from reference TRBV7-8 and TRBJ1-4 gives the full variable domain: GAGVSQSPRYKVAKRGQDVALRCDPISGHVSLFWYQQALGQGPEFLTYFQNEAQLDKSGLPSDRFFAERPEGSVSTLKIQRTQQEDSAVYLCASSLEDRAFNEKLFFGSGTQLSVL.

V and J are TRBV6-1 and TRBJ2-5; tentative D call: TRBD2 (6 bases). V shed 2 bases and J shed 1 base, with 14 bases lying between them. The CDR3 covers 16 residues. Germline V gives CDR1 MNHNS, CDR2 SASEGT. The CDR3 spells CASSERTGEGQETQYF. As DNA, the CDR3 is TGTGCCAGCAGTGAAAGAACGGGAGAGGGCCAAGAGACCCAGTACTTC.

The chain uses TRBV11-2 and TRBJ1-5, with TRBD1 matching over 10 bases. Germline V gene sequence: CDR1 SGHAT, CDR2 FQNNGV. This CDR3 is 15 amino acids long. V gave up 4 bases and J gave up 5 bases; unmatched junction bases: 5. The CDR3 coding sequence is TGTGCCAGCAGCTGGACAGGGGGGGGAGATCAGCCCCAGCATTTT. Its translation: CASSWTGGGDQPQHF.

This clone was seen a single time. The chain couples TRBV6-1 to TRBJ1-5, with 11 positions matching TRBD1. After removal of 3 bases from V and 6 bases from J, the junction contained 4 bases not matched to a gene. CDR1 MNHNS and CDR2 SASEGT come from the germline V gene. This CDR3 is built from 15 residues. CDR3 residues: CASSEGQGEGQPQHF. The CDR3 nucleotides read TGTGCCAGCAGTGAGGGACAGGGGGAGGGTCAGCCCCAGCATTTT.

The rearrangement uses TRBV5-6 and TRBJ2-5; D ambiguous. Trimming took 0 bases from V and 5 from J, leaving 11 bases between them. The CDR3 is 14 amino acids. The germline CDR1 and CDR2 sequences are SGHDT and YYEEEE. The CDR3 region is CASSLDWKQETQYF. CDR3 coding DNA: TGTGCCAGCAGCTTGGATTGGAAACAGGAGACCCAGTACTTC.

This clone was seen a single time. The V call is TRBV7-2, the J call TRBJ2-5; 7 positions agree with TRBD1. The germline gives CDR1 SGHTA, CDR2 FQGNSA. The CDR3 length is 14 residues. Trimming took 2 bases from V and 4 from J; bases not matched to a gene: 4. Here the CDR3 DNA reads TGTGCCAGCAGCTTAAGGAACAGGGGAGAGACCCAGTACTTC. Its translation: CASSLRNRGETQYF.

The V call is TRBV7-7, the J call TRBJ1-3; D is unclear. Germline loops: CDR1 SSHAT, CDR2 FNYEAQ (reference sequence). V gave up 5 bases and J gave up 3 bases, with 5 bases separating them. The CDR3 spans 12 residues. CDR3 protein: CASSPGGNTIYF. The CDR3 DNA follows: TGTGCCAGCAGCCCCGGTGGAAACACCATATATTTT. Full variable domain (rest looked up from reference TRBV7-7 and TRBJ1-3): GAGVSQSPRYKVTKRGQDVTLRCDPISSHATLYWYQQALGQGPEFLTYFNYEAQPDKSGLPSDRFSAERPEGSISTLTIQRTEQRDSAMYRCASSPGGNTIYFGEGSWLTVV.

There are a few counts of this clone. This rearrangement joins TRBV6-5 to TRBJ1-2; possible D gene TRBD1, 6 bases. Trimming shortened V by 5 bases and J by 6 bases, and 16 bases separated the two germline ends. Per the germline V gene, CDR1 is MNHEY and CDR2 is SVGAGI. This CDR3 spans 14 amino acids. CDR3 region: CASSGQGIVNGYTF. The CDR3 DNA reads as TGTGCCAGCAGTGGTCAGGGGATTGTTAATGGCTACACCTTC.